What follows is one T cell receptor (beta chain) and its context. What it binds is not known. These data are taken from a study of shared clonotypes between healthy human individuals. Germline loops: CDR1 SQVTM, CDR2 ANQGSEA. V gave up 3 bases and J gave up 6 bases, with 12 bases separating them. The CDR3 covers 12 residues. TCRdb's copy holds only in-frame clones and misses some; the assay was immunoSEQ multiplex PCR. The sample has about 1 million clones; around 78% are singletons. Overall study results and limits: Having only a few donors restricted how much genetic and exposure-history diversity was captured.

Sequencing used memory CD4+ T cells from PBMCs. As to subset: CD45RA-negative fraction. The V gene is TRBV29-1, the J gene TRBJ2-7; D is unclear. This sequence was found in a young man in good health. Some clones in this sample may be carry-over from other donors' samples. The CDR3, as DNA: TGCAGCGTTGATTGGCGAGGCGCCGAGCAGTACTTC. Protein sequence: CSVDWRGAEQYF.